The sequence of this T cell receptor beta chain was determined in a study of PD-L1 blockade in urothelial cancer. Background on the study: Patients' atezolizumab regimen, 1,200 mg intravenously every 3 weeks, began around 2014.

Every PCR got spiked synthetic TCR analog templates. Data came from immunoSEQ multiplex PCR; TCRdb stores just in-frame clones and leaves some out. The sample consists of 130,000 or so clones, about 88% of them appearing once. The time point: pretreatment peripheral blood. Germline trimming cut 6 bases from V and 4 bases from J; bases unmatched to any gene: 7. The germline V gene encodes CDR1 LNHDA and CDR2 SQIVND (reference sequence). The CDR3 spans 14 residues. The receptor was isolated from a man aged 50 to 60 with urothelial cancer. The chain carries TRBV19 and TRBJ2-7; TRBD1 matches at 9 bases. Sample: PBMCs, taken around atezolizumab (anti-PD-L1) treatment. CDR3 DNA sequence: TGTGCCAGTAGGGAGGGACAGGGAGCTTACGAGCAGTACTTC. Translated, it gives CASREGQGAYEQYF.